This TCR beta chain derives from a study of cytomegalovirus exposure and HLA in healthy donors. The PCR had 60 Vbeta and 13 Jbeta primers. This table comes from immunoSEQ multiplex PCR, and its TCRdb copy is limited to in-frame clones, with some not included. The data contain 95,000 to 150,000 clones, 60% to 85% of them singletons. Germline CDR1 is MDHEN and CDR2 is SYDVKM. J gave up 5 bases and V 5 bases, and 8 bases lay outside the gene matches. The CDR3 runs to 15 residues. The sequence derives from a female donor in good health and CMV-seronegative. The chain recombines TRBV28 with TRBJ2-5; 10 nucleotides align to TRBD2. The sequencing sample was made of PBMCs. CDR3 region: CASSKRTSGSETQYF. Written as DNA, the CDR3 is TGTGCCAGCAGTAAGAGGACTAGCGGATCGGAGACCCAGTACTTC.